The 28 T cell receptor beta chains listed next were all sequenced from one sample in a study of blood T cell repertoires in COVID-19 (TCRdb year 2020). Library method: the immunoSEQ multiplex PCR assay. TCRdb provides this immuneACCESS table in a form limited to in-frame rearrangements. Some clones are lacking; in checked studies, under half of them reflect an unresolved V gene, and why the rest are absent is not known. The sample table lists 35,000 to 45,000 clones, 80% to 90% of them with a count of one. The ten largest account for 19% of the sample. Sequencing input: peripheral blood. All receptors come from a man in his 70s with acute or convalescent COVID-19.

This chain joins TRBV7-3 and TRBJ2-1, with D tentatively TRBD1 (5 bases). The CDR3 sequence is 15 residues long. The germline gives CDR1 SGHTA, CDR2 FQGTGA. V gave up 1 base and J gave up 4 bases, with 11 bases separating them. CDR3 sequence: CASSLRPRGYNEQFF. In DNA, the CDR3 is TGTGCCAGCAGCTTAAGACCTAGGGGTTACAATGAGCAGTTCTTC.

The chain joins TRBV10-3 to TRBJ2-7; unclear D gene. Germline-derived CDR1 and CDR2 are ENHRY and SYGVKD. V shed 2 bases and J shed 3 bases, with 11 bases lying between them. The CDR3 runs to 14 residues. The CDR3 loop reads CAISEDGGVYEQYF. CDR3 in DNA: TGTGCCATCAGTGAGGATGGCGGTGTCTACGAGCAGTACTTC.

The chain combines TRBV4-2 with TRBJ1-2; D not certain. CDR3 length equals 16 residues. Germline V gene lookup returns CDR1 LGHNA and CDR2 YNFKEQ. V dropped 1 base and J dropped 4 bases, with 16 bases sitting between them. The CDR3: CASSQGSEGFFYGYTF. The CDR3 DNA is TGTGCCAGCAGCCAAGGGTCCGAGGGTTTCTTCTATGGCTACACCTTC.

The CDR3 protein is CASSLFGAGGTEAFF. The CDR3 nucleotides read TGTGCCAGCAGCCTATTCGGTGCAGGGGGCACTGAAGCTTTCTTT. The chain has TRBV7-3 and TRBJ1-1, with TRBD1 matching over 7 bases. In germline, CDR1 is SGHTA, CDR2 FQGTGA. V lost 5 bases to trimming and J lost 4 bases; unmatched junction nucleotides: 10. CDR3 length equals 15 residues.

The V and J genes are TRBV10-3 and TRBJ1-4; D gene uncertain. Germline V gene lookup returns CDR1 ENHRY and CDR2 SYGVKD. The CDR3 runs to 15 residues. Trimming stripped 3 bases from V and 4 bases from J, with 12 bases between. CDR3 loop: CAISDMGQVNEKLFF. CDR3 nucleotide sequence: TGTGCCATCAGTGATATGGGTCAGGTTAATGAAAAACTGTTTTTT.

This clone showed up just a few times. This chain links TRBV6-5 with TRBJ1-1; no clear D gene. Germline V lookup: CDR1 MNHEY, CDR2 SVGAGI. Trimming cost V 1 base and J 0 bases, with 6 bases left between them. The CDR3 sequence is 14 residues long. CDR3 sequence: CASSYLALNTEAFF. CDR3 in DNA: TGTGCCAGCAGTTACTTGGCCTTGAACACTGAAGCTTTCTTT.

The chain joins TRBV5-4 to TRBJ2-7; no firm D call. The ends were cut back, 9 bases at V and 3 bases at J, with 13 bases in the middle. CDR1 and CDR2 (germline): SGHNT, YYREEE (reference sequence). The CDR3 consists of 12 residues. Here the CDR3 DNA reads TGTGCCACGAGCCGTGCGGACTACGAGCAGTACTTC. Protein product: CATSRADYEQYF.

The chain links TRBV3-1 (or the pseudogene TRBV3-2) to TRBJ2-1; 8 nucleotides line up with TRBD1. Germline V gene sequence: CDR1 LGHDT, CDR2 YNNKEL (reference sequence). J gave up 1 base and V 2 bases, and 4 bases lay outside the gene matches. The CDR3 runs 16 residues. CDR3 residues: CASSQKRDRSYNEQFF. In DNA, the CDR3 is TGTGCCAGCAGCCAAAAAAGGGACAGGTCCTACAATGAGCAGTTCTTC.

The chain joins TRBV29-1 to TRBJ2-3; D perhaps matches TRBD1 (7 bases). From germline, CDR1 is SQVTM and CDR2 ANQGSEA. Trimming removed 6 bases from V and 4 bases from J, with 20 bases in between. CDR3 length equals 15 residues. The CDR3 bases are TGCAGCGTCCCAGGGGGGACAGTTGGCTCAGATACGCAGTATTTT. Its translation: CSVPGGTVGSDTQYF.

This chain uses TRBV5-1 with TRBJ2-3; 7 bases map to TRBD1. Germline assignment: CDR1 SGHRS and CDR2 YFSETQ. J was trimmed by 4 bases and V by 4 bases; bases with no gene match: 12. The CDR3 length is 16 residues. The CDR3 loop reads CASSVARGGRADTQYF. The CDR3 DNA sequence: TGCGCCAGCAGCGTCGCCCGAGGGGGCCGGGCAGATACGCAGTATTTT.

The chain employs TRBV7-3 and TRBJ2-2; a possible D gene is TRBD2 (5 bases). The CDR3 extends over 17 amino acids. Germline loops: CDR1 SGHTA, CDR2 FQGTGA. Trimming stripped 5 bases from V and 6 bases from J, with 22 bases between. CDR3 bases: TGTGCCAGCAGCCCGAGATTACGGGATAGAGTGGCCGGGGAGCTGTTTTTT. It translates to CASSPRLRDRVAGELFF.

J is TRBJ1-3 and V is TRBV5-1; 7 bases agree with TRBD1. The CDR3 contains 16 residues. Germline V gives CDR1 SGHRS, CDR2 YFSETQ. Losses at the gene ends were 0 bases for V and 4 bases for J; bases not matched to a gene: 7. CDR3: CASSLAKGAAGNTIYF. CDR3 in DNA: TGCGCCAGCAGCTTGGCAAAGGGGGCAGCGGGAAACACCATATATTTT.

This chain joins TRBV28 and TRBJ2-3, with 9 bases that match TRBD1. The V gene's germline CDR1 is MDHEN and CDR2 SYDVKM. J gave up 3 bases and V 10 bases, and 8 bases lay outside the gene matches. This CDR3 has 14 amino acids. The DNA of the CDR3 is TGTGCCACTCATGGGGACAGGGATACAGATACGCAGTATTTT. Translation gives CATHGDRDTDTQYF.

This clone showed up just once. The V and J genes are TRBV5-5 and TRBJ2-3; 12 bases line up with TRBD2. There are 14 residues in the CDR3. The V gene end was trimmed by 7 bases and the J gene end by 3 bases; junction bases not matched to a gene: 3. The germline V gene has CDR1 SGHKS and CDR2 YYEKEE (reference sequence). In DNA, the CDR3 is TGTGCCAGCGGGGGGACTAGCGGGACAGATACGCAGTATTTT. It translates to CASGGTSGTDTQYF.

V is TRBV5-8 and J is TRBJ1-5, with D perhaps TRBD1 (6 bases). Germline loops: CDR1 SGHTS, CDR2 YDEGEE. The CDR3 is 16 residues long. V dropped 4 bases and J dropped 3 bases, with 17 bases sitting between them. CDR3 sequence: CASSPWGGPTNQPQHF. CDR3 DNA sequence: TGTGCCAGCAGCCCGTGGGGGGGCCCGACCAATCAGCCCCAGCATTTT.

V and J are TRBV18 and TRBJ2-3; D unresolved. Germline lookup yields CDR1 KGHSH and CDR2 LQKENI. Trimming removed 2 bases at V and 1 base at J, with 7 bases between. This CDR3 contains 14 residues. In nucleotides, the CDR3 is TGTGCCAGCTCACCAAGGCAGGGCACAGATACGCAGTATTTT. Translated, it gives CASSPRQGTDTQYF.

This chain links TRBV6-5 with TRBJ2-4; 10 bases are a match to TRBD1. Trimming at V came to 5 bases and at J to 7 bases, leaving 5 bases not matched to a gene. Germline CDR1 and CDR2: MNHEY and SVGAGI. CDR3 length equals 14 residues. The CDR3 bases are TGTGCCAGCAGTCGCGGGACAGGGGACAACATTCAGTACTTC. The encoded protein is CASSRGTGDNIQYF.

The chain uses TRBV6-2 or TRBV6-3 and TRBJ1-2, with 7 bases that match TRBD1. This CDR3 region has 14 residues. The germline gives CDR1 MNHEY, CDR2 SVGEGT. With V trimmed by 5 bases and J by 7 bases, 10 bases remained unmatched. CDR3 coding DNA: TGTGCCAGCAGTCTACAGGGGAGCCTAGTTGGCTACACCTTC. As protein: CASSLQGSLVGYTF.

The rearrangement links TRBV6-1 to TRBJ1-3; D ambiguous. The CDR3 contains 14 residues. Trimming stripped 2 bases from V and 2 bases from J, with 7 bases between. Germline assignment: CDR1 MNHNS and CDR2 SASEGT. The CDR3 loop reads CASSEISTGNTIYF. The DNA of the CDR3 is TGTGCCAGCAGTGAAATTTCTACTGGAAACACCATATATTTT.

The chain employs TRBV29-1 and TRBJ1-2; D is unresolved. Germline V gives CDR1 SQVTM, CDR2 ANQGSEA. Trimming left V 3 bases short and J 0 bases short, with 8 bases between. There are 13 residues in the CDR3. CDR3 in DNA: TGCAGCGTTGATCGGGAGACTAACTATGGCTACACCTTC. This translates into CSVDRETNYGYTF.

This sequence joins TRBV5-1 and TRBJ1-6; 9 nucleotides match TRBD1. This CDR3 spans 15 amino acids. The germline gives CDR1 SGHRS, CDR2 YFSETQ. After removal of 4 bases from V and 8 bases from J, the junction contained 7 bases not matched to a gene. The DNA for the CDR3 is TGCGCCAGCAGCCCACAGGGGGCAGGTCATTCACCCCTCCACTTT. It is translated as CASSPQGAGHSPLHF. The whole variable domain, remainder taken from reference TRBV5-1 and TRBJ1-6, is KAGVTQTPRYLIKTRGQQVTLSCSPISGHRSVSWYQQTPGQGLQFLFEYFSETQRNKGNFPGRFSGRQFSNSRSEMNVSTLELGDSALYLCASSPQGAGHSPLHFGNGTRLTVT.

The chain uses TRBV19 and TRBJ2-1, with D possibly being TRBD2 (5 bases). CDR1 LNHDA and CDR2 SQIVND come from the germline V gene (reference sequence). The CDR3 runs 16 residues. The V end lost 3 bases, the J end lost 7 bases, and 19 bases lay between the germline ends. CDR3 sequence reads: CASSILAASSGNEQFF. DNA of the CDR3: TGTGCCAGTAGTATCTTGGCAGCAAGTTCGGGGAATGAGCAGTTCTTC.

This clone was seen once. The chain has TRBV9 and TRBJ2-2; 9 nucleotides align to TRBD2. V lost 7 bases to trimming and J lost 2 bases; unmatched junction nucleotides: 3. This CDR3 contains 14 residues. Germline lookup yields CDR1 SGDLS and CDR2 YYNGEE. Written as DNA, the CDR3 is TGTGCCAGCGGCGGGAGGGCCAACACCGGGGAGCTGTTTTTT. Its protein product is CASGGRANTGELFF.

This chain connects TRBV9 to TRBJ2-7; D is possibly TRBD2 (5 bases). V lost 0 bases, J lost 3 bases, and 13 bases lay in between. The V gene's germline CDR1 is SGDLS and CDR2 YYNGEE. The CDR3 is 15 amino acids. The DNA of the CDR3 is TGTGCCAGCAGCGTAGGAGTAGCGCCAAACTACGAGCAGTACTTC. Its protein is CASSVGVAPNYEQYF. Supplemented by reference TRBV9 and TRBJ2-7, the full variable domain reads DSGVTQTPKHLITATGQRVTLRCSPRSGDLSVYWYQQSLDQGLQFLIQYYNGEERAKGNILERFSAQQFPDLHSELNLSSLELGDSALYFCASSVGVAPNYEQYFGPGTRLTVT.

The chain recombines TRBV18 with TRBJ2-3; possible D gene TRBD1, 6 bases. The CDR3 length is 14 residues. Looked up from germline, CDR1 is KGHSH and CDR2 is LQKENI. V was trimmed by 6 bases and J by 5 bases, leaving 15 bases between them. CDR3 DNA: TGTGCCAGCTCCCGCCAACAGGGTGAAGATACGCAGTATTTT. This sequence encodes CASSRQQGEDTQYF.

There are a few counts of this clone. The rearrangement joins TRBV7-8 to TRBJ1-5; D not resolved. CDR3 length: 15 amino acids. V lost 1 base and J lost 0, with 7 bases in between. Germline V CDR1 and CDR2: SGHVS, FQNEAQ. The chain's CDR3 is CASSLGAGSNQPQHF. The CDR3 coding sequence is TGTGCCAGCAGCTTAGGGGCGGGTAGCAATCAGCCCCAGCATTTT.

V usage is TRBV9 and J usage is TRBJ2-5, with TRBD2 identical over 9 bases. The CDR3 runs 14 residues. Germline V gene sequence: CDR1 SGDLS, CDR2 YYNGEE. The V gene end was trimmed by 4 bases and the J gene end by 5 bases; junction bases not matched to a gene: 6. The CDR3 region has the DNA TGTGCCAGCAGCCCGGGGGCGGGAGGGGAGACCCAGTACTTC. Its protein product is CASSPGAGGETQYF.

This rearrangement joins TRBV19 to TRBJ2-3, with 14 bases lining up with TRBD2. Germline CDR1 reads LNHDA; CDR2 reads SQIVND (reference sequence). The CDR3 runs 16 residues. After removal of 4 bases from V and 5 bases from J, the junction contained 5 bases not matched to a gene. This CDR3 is CASSTRLAGGIDTQYF. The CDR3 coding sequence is TGTGCCAGTAGTACCAGACTAGCGGGAGGGATAGATACGCAGTATTTT.